The T cell receptor beta chain described here comes from a study of T cell responses to AZD1222 COVID-19 vaccine. Whole-study results and caveats: Clonal diversity was possibly underestimated; the donors were predominantly white British and more often female.

The CDR3 sequence is 16 residues long. A note on this clone: Its target is not known.

The repertoire was sequenced with immunoSEQ multiplex PCR; TCRdb's copy has only in-frame clones and lacks some. The sample contains over 100,000 clones, about 85% of which appear only once. The source was peripheral blood, collected on day 0 of AZD1222 vaccination. V is TRBV21-1 and J is TRBJ2-3; TRBD1 reflects the table's D call only, with no check against the DNA. TRBV21-1 is termed a pseudogene. The origin of this receptor is an adult in good health. The CDR3: CASSKQGLGTTDTQYF. In nucleotides, the CDR3 is TGTGCCAGCAGCAAACAGGGGCTGGGGACCACAGATACGCAGTATTTT.